One sample yielded the 19 T cell receptor beta chains listed below, sequenced in a study of T cell responses to AZD1222 COVID-19 vaccine. TCRdb's copy holds only in-frame clones and misses some; the assay was immunoSEQ multiplex PCR. The data contain 90,000 to 150,000 clones, roughly nine tenths of them singletons. Source: peripheral blood, taken on day 0 of AZD1222 vaccination. The receptors were gathered from an adult in good health.

This CDR3 is CAIKQGESSYNEQFF. The DNA for the CDR3 is TGTGCCATCAAGCAGGGAGAGAGCTCCTACAATGAGCAGTTCTTC. The chain uses TRBV10-3 and TRBJ2-1; D is perhaps TRBD1 or TRBD2 (5 bases each). The CDR3 has 15 residues. The V and J ends lost 7 bases and 0 bases respectively, with 13 bases between them. Germline V lookup: CDR1 ENHRY, CDR2 SYGVKD.

CDR3 DNA sequence: TGCGCCAGCAGCCAAGATAACCCCGCGCGGCGCTCTGGAAACACCATATATTTT. It yields the protein CASSQDNPARRSGNTIYF. V and J are TRBV4-1 and TRBJ1-3; unclear D gene. Between the trimmed V and J ends, which lost 0 bases and 0 bases, there was a span of 15 bases. CDR1 and CDR2 from the germline V gene are MGHRA and YSYEKL. The CDR3 runs to 18 residues.

The CDR3 coding sequence is TGTGCCAGCAGCTCATTCCCCCGACAGGGTTTCAATGAGCAGTTCTTC. Amino acids: CASSSFPRQGFNEQFF. The chain has TRBV7-3 and TRBJ2-1; 7 bases map to TRBD1. V shed 4 bases, J shed 6 bases, and the junction held 12 bases outside the gene matches. This CDR3 has 16 amino acids. The V gene's germline CDR1 is SGHTA and CDR2 FQGTGA.

This clone appeared a single time. This sequence joins TRBV28 and TRBJ2-3; D gene uncertain. The V and J ends lost 6 bases and 0 bases respectively, with 13 bases between them. This CDR3 region has 15 residues. Germline CDR1 is MDHEN and CDR2 is SYDVKM. CDR3 region: CASSRRTVSTDTQYF. The CDR3 nucleotides read TGTGCCAGCAGCCGCCGGACGGTTAGCACAGATACGCAGTATTTT.

About this clone: This sample includes further DNA sequences coding for the same CDR3. V and J are TRBV5-1 and TRBJ1-3; TRBD1 is a possible D gene (6 bases). The CDR3 has 15 amino acids. Germline assignment: CDR1 SGHRS and CDR2 YFSETQ. Trimming stripped 0 bases from V and 0 bases from J, with 7 bases between. CDR3 protein: CASSLVQGSGNTIYF. Written as DNA, the CDR3 is TGCGCCAGCAGCTTGGTACAGGGCTCTGGAAACACCATATATTTT.

The genes are TRBV5-4 and TRBJ1-6, with 11 bases identical to TRBD1. The CDR3 loop spans 18 amino acids. V gave up 4 bases and J gave up 5 bases; unmatched junction bases: 11. The germline gives CDR1 SGHNT, CDR2 YYREEE (reference sequence). CDR3 loop: CASSPGTGGPLNNSPLHF. The CDR3 region has the DNA TGTGCCAGCAGCCCTGGGACAGGGGGACCTTTGAATAATTCACCCCTCCACTTT.

CDR3 sequence reads: CASSQDRPYEQYF. In DNA, the CDR3 is TGTGCCAGCAGCCAAGACCGGCCGTACGAGCAGTACTTC. This sequence joins TRBV14 and TRBJ2-7; no definite D call. The germline V gene has CDR1 SGHDN and CDR2 FVKESK. V lost 0 bases and J lost 4, with 7 bases in between. This CDR3 has 13 amino acids.

The chain carries TRBV9 and TRBJ2-2; D is unresolved. The CDR3 spans 13 residues. CDR1 and CDR2 (germline): SGDLS, YYNGEE. Trimming pared 3 bases from V and 6 bases from J, leaving 9 bases between. The CDR3 sequence is CASSATGSGELFF. The DNA for the CDR3 is TGTGCCAGCAGCGCCACTGGGTCCGGGGAGCTGTTTTTT.

The V gene is TRBV7-6, the J gene TRBJ1-5; the D is unclear. Per the germline V gene, CDR1 is SGHVS and CDR2 is FNYEAQ. V gave up 6 bases and J gave up 2 bases, with 11 bases separating them. This CDR3 contains 14 residues. For the CDR3, the DNA is TGTGCCAGCAGTCCCCGGCCGGGCAATCAGCCCCAGCATTTT. Its translation is CASSPRPGNQPQHF.

Only one count was recorded for this clone. The gene calls are TRBV19 and TRBJ1-2; TRBD1 agrees at 11 bases. V gave up 7 bases and J gave up 2 bases; unmatched junction bases: 6. The CDR3 consists of 15 residues. The germline V gene encodes CDR1 LNHDA and CDR2 SQIVND (reference sequence). The chain's CDR3 is CASMDRGRGNYGYTF. The CDR3 DNA is TGTGCCAGTATGGACAGGGGGCGCGGGAACTATGGCTACACCTTC.

This CDR3 is CASRAGEYGSPLHF. The CDR3 DNA is TGTGCCAGCAGGGCGGGGGAGTATGGGTCACCCCTCCACTTT. The chain joins TRBV2 to TRBJ1-6; D is perhaps TRBD1 (5 bases). The CDR3 is made up of 14 amino acids. Germline V lookup: CDR1 SNHLY, CDR2 FYNNEI. The V end was cut by 6 bases, the J end by 10 bases, with 16 bases between.

The genes are TRBV3-1 (or the pseudogene TRBV3-2) and TRBJ2-5; 10 bases match TRBD2. This CDR3 region has 13 residues. Germline V gives CDR1 LGHDT, CDR2 YNNKEL (reference sequence). Germline trimming cut 6 bases from V and 7 bases from J; bases unmatched to any gene: 5. CDR3 in DNA: TGTGCCAGCAGTCGGACTAGCGGCACGACCCAGTACTTC. It encodes CASSRTSGTTQYF.

In regard to this clone: At one end the junction does not follow the germline gene, possibly because of a read error. V gene TRBV7-7 combines with J gene TRBJ2-5, with D perhaps TRBD1 (6 bases). Looked up from germline, CDR1 is SSHAT and CDR2 is FNYEAQ (reference sequence). The CDR3 has 13 amino acids. Here the CDR3 reads CASSSGHQETQYF. DNA for the CDR3: TGTGCTAGCAGCTCGGGACATCAAGAGACCCAGTACTTC.

The V and J genes are TRBV6-5 and TRBJ1-5; tentatively, D is TRBD1 (5 bases). From germline, CDR1 is MNHEY and CDR2 SVGAGI. V dropped 2 bases and J dropped 3 bases, with 14 bases sitting between them. This CDR3 contains 16 residues. The CDR3: CASSYQGVQTNQPQHF. Written as DNA, the CDR3 is TGTGCCAGCAGTTACCAGGGAGTCCAGACCAATCAGCCCCAGCATTTT.

The chain combines TRBV5-1 with TRBJ1-1; 9 bases are shared with TRBD1. Germline V CDR1 and CDR2: SGHRS, YFSETQ. The CDR3 loop spans 16 amino acids. Germline trimming cut 0 bases from V and 1 base from J; bases unmatched to any gene: 4. CDR3 protein: CASSLDTGGANTEAFF. CDR3 coding DNA: TGCGCCAGCAGCTTGGACACAGGGGGCGCGAACACTGAAGCTTTCTTT.

The CDR3 spells CAWSPQARTYGYTF. CDR3 in DNA: TGTGCCTGGAGTCCGCAGGCCCGTACCTATGGCTACACCTTC. This chain uses TRBV30 with TRBJ1-2; D remains unclear. The CDR3 is 14 amino acids. The germline CDR1 and CDR2 sequences are GTSNPN and SVGIG (reference sequence). The V gene lost 2 bases and the J gene lost 4 bases, with 14 bases spanning the gap.

This clone was counted a single time. The chain is built from TRBV2 and TRBJ1-2; D unresolved. This CDR3 has 12 amino acids. Germline CDR1 is SNHLY and CDR2 is FYNNEI. V lost 8 bases, J lost 7 bases, and 14 bases lay in between. The CDR3 nucleotides read TGTGCCAGCGGGGAGTCCTTTTCTGGCTACACCTTC. Translated, it gives CASGESFSGYTF.

V is TRBV3-1 (or the pseudogene TRBV3-2) and J is TRBJ2-7, with 7 positions matching TRBD2. CDR3 length: 16 residues. Germline CDR1 is LGHDT and CDR2 is YNNKEL (reference sequence). Trimming cost V 1 base and J 3 bases; bases outside gene matches: 9. CDR3: CASSQGVRGSRYEQYF. The CDR3 nucleotides read TGTGCCAGCAGCCAAGGAGTCCGCGGGAGCCGCTACGAGCAGTACTTC.

The CDR3 nucleotides read TGTGCCAGCAGCGTAGGAGGGGCTAATGAAAAACTGTTTTTT. Residues: CASSVGGANEKLFF. The chain is built from TRBV9 and TRBJ1-4, with a weak D call TRBD1 (5 bases). The ends were cut back, 0 bases at V and 3 bases at J, with 6 bases in the middle. This CDR3 has 14 residues. In germline, CDR1 is SGDLS, CDR2 YYNGEE.